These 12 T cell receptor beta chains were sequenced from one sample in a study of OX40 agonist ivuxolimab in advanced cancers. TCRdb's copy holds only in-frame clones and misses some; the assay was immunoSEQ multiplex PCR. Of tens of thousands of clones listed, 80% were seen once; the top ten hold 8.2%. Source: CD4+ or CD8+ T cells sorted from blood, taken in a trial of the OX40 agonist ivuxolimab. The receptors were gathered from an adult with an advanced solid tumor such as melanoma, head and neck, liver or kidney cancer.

The CDR3 spells CASRLNPPSGGEETQYF. The CDR3 DNA reads TGTGCAAGTCGCTTAAATCCCCCTAGCGGGGGGGAAGAGACCCAGTACTTC. This chain joins TRBV12-2 and TRBJ2-5; the table's D call, TRBD2, was not checked against the DNA. TRBV12-2 is a recognized pseudogene. The CDR3 loop spans 17 amino acids.

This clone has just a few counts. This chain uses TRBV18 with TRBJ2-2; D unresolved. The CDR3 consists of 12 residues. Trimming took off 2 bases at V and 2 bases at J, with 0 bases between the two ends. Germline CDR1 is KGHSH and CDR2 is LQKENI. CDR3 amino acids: CASSPNTGELFF. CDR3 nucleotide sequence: TGTGCCAGCTCACCAAACACCGGGGAGCTGTTTTTT.

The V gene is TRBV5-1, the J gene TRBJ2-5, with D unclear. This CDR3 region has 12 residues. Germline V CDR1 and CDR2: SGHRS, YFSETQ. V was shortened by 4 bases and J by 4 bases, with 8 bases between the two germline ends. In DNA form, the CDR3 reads TGCGCCAGCAGCCTAAACTCAGAGACCCAGTACTTC. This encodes CASSLNSETQYF. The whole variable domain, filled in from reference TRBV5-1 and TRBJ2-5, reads KAGVTQTPRYLIKTRGQQVTLSCSPISGHRSVSWYQQTPGQGLQFLFEYFSETQRNKGNFPGRFSGRQFSNSRSEMNVSTLELGDSALYLCASSLNSETQYFGPGTRLLVL.

This chain's CDR3 is CASSPGNQLQETQYF. The CDR3 coding sequence is TGTGCCAGCTCACCTGGAAATCAGCTCCAAGAGACCCAGTACTTC. The chain uses TRBV18 and TRBJ2-5; D call uncertain. The V and J ends lost 3 bases and 1 base respectively, with 12 bases between them. This CDR3 region has 15 residues. Germline V gene data show CDR1 as KGHSH and CDR2 as LQKENI.

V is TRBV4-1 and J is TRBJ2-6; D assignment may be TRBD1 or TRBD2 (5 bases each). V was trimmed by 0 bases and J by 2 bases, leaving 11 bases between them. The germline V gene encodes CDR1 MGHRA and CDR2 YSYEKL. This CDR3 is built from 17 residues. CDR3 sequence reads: CASSQDLRGAGANVLTF. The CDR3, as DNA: TGCGCCAGCAGCCAAGATCTGAGAGGGGCTGGGGCCAACGTCCTGACTTTC.

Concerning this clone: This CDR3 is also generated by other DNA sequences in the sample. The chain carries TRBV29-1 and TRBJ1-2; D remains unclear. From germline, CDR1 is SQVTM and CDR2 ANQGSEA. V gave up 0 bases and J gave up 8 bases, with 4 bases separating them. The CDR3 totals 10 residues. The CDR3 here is CSVEDRGYTF. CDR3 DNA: TGCAGCGTTGAAGATCGGGGCTACACCTTC. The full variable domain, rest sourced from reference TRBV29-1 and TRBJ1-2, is SAVISQKPSRDICQRGTSLTIQCQVDSQVTMMFWYRQQPGQSLTLIATANQGSEATYESGFVIDKFPISRPNLTFSTLTVSNMSPEDSSIYLCSVEDRGYTFGSGTRLTVV.

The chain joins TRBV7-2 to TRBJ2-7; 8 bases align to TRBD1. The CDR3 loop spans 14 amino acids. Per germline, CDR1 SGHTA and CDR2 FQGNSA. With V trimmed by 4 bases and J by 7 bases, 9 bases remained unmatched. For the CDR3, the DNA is TGTGCCAGCAGCTCAGGGGGCTACTCGGTGGAGCAGTACTTC. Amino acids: CASSSGGYSVEQYF.

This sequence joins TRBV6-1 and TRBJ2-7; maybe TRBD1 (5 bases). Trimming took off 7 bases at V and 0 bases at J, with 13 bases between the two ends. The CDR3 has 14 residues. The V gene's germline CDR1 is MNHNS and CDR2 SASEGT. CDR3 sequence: CASNQGTTSYEQYV. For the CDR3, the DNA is TGTGCCAGCAATCAGGGAACTACCTCCTACGAGCAGTACGTC.

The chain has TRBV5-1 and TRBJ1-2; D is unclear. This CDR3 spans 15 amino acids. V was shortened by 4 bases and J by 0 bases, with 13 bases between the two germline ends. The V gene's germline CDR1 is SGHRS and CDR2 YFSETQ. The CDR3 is CASSLGSGPNYGYTF. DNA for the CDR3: TGCGCCAGCAGCCTAGGTTCGGGTCCTAACTATGGCTACACCTTC.

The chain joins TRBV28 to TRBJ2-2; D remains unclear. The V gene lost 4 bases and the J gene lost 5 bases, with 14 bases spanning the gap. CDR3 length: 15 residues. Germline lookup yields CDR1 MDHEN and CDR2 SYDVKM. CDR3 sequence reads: CASSSTDERTGELFF. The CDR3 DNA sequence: TGTGCCAGCAGTTCAACAGACGAACGGACCGGGGAGCTGTTTTTT.

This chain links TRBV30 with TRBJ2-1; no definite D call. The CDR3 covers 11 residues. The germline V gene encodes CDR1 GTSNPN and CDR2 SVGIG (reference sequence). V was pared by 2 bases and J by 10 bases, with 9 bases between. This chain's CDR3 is CAWSLRQEQFF. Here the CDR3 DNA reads TGTGCCTGGAGTCTCCGGCAGGAGCAGTTCTTC.

This chain's CDR3 is CASSQWRNYQETQYF. The DNA for the CDR3 is TGTGCCAGCAGTCAGTGGCGGAACTACCAAGAGACCCAGTACTTC. The genes are TRBV6-6 and TRBJ2-5; D unclear. Trimming pared 5 bases from V and 0 bases from J, leaving 13 bases between. Per the germline V gene, CDR1 is MNHNY and CDR2 is SVGAGI (reference sequence). The CDR3 is made up of 15 amino acids.